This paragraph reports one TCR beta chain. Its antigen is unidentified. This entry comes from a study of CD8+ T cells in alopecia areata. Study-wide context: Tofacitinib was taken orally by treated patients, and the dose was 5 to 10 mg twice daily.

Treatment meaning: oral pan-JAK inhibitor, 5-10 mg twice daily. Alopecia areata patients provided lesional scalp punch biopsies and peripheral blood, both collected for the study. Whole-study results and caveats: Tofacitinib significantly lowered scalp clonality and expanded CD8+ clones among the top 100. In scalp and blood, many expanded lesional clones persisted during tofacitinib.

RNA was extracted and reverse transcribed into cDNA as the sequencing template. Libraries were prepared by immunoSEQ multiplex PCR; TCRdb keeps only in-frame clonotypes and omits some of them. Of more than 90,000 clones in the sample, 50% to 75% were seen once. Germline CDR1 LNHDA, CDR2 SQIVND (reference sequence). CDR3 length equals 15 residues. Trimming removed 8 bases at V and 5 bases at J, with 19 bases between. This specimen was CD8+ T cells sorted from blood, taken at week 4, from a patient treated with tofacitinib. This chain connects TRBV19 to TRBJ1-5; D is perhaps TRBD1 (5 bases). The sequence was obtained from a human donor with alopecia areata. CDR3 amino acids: CASDPAGGPHQPQHF. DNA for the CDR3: TGTGCCAGTGACCCTGCGGGGGGACCTCATCAGCCCCAGCATTTT. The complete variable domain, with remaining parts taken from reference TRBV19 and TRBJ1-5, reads DGGITQSPKYLFRKEGQNVTLSCEQNLNHDAMYWYRQDPGQGLRLIYYSQIVNDFQKGDIAEGYSVSREKKESFPLTVTSAQKNPTAFYLCASDPAGGPHQPQHFGDGTRLSIL.